The present T cell receptor (beta chain) was sequenced within a study of T-cell reconstitution after alpha-beta-depleted transplantation in children. This clonotype was seen many times. Its antigen is unidentified. The CDR3 has 15 amino acids. Germline CDR1 is KGHDR and CDR2 is SFDVKD. J was trimmed by 3 bases and V by 4 bases; bases with no gene match: 6. The TCRbeta library incorporated unique molecular identifiers. TCRdb fed the PCR reads into MiXCR, producing one record per CDR3 protein. This table has more than 500,000 distinct CDR3 sequences, roughly 11% appearing once. General observations from the study: When one year had passed after transplant, most T-cell counts and diversity came from newly produced T cells. Some patients' high day-60 TCRbeta diversity was attributed to recipient cells surviving conditioning. Reportedly, roughly two months post-transplant, alpha-beta T cells arose from several hundred expanded graft clones.

V is TRBV24-1 and J is TRBJ2-7; 9 bases line up with TRBD1. The TCR originated in a female patient aged 2-9 years who had a stem cell transplant for aplastic anemia, so the T cells may come from the graft donor. Here the sequenced sample was PBMCs, mostly from graft donor cells, taken 180 days after TCRalphabeta/CD19-depleted stem cell transplant. CDR3 sequence: CATSDTGTGIYEQYF. In DNA, the CDR3 is TGTGCCACCAGTGACACTGGGACAGGGATCTACGAGCAGTACTTC.